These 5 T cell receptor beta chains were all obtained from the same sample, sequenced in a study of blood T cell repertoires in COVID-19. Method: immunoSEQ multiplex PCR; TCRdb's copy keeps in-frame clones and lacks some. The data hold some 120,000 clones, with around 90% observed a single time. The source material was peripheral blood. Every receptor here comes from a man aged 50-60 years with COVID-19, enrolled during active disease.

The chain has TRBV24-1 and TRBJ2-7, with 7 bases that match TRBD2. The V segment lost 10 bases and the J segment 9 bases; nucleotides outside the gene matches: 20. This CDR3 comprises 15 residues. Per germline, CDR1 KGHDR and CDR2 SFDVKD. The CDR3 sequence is CATLAESWGSEGQYV. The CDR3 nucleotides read TGTGCCACTCTAGCGGAATCCTGGGGTTCAGAGGGGCAGTACGTC.

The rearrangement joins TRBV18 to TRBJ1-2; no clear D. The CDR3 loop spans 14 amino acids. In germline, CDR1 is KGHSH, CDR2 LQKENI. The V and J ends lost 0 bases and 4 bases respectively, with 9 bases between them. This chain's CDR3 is CASSPPSGPYGYTF. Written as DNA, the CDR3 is TGTGCCAGCTCACCACCGTCAGGTCCCTATGGCTACACCTTC.

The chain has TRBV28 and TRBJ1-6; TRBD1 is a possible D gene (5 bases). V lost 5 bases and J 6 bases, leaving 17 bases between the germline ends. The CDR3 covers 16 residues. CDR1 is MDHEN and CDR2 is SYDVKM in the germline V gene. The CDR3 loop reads CASSPGAGRANSPLHF. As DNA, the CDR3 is TGTGCCAGCAGTCCTGGCGCGGGACGCGCTAATTCACCCCTCCACTTT. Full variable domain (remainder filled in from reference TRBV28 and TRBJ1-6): DVKVTQSSRYLVKRTGEKVFLECVQDMDHENMFWYRQDPGLGLRLIYFSYDVKMKEKGDIPEGYSVSREKKERFSLILESASTNQTSMYLCASSPGAGRANSPLHFGNGTRLTVT.

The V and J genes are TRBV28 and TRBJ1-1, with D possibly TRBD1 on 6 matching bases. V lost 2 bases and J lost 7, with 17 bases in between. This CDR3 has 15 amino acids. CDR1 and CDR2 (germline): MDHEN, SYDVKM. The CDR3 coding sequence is TGTGCCAGCAGTTTAGCTTCACAGGGTTTGGATGAAGCTTTCTTT. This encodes CASSLASQGLDEAFF.

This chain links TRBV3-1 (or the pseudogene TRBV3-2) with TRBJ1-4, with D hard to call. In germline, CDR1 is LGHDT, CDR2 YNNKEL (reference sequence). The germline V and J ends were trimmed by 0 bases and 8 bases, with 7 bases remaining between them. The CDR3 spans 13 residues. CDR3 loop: CASSQDGVEKLFF. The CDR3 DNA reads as TGTGCCAGCAGCCAAGACGGGGTCGAAAAACTGTTTTTT.